These 29 T cell receptor beta chains were sequenced from one sample in a study of cytomegalovirus exposure and HLA in healthy donors. PCR used 60 Vbeta primers and 13 Jbeta primers. Sequenced by immunoSEQ multiplex PCR; TCRdb stores in-frame clones only, minus some. The table has about 120,000 clones, approximately 80% seen once; the top ten hold 4.5% to 5%. Sequences were obtained from PBMCs. These TCRs come from a man aged 45-65 years in good health and CMV-seropositive.

This chain uses TRBV5-4 with TRBJ2-7, with unresolved D. Per the germline V gene, CDR1 is SGHNT and CDR2 is YYREEE (reference sequence). Trimming cost V 0 bases and J 3 bases, with 13 bases left between them. This CDR3 spans 15 amino acids. The CDR3 protein is CASSLALVPDYEQYF. CDR3 nucleotides: TGTGCCAGCAGCTTGGCCCTGGTCCCAGACTACGAGCAGTACTTC.

The V call is TRBV5-4, the J call TRBJ2-2, with 10 nucleotides matching TRBD2. Germline V gene data show CDR1 as SGHNT and CDR2 as YYREEE (reference sequence). Germline trimming cut 0 bases from V and 6 bases from J; bases unmatched to any gene: 2. This CDR3 is 15 amino acids long. The CDR3 here is CASSLVAGGPGELFF. The CDR3 DNA follows: TGTGCCAGCAGCTTGGTAGCGGGAGGCCCCGGGGAGCTGTTTTTT. The full variable domain, with the rest looked up from reference TRBV5-4 and TRBJ2-2, is ETGVTQSPTHLIKTRGQQVTLRCSSQSGHNTVSWYQQALGQGPQFIFQYYREEENGRGNFPPRFSGLQFPNYSSELNVNALELDDSALYLCASSLVAGGPGELFFGEGSRLTVL.

V gene TRBV30 combines with J gene TRBJ1-4; TRBD1 matches 9 bases. Germline V CDR1 and CDR2: GTSNPN, SVGIG (reference sequence). V shed 1 base, J shed 6 bases, and the junction held 3 bases outside the gene matches. The CDR3 is 14 amino acids. CDR3 in DNA: TGTGCCTGGAGTGGGGGGACAGGGTATGAAAAACTGTTTTTT. Translation gives CAWSGGTGYEKLFF.

The chain recombines TRBV18 with TRBJ2-3, with D perhaps TRBD1 (6 bases). The CDR3 sequence is 16 residues long. Germline lookup yields CDR1 KGHSH and CDR2 LQKENI. V lost 1 base to trimming and J lost 2 bases, with 13 bases between them. CDR3 nucleotide sequence: TGTGCCAGCTCACCACAGGGGACAACTGTCACAGATACGCAGTATTTT. Amino acids: CASSPQGTTVTDTQYF.

The V and J genes are TRBV28 and TRBJ1-4, with D perhaps matching TRBD1 (5 bases). CDR1 and CDR2 (germline): MDHEN, SYDVKM. This CDR3 spans 16 amino acids. V was pared by 5 bases and J by 7 bases, with 20 bases between. CDR3 sequence (DNA): TGTGCCAGCAGTATGGGACTCGGGACTTCACGTGAAAAACTGTTTTTT. Amino acid sequence: CASSMGLGTSREKLFF. Together with reference TRBV28 and TRBJ1-4, the CDR3 gives the full variable domain: DVKVTQSSRYLVKRTGEKVFLECVQDMDHENMFWYRQDPGLGLRLIYFSYDVKMKEKGDIPEGYSVSREKKERFSLILESASTNQTSMYLCASSMGLGTSREKLFFGSGTQLSVL.

The CDR3 region has the DNA TGTGCCAGCAACCCCTTCCTAGCCGGGAATGAGCAGTTCTTC. It codes for CASNPFLAGNEQFF. The chain has TRBV28 and TRBJ2-1, with a weak D call TRBD2 (5 bases). This CDR3 comprises 14 residues. Germline V lookup: CDR1 MDHEN, CDR2 SYDVKM. Trimming shortened V by 7 bases and J by 7 bases, and 17 bases separated the two germline ends.

The CDR3 sequence is CASSLGRLVTGELFF. CDR3 nucleotides: TGCGCCAGCAGCTTGGGGCGGTTGGTCACCGGGGAGCTGTTTTTT. This chain uses TRBV4-1 with TRBJ2-2; possibly TRBD1 for D (5 bases). CDR1 MGHRA and CDR2 YSYEKL come from the germline V gene. The CDR3 is 15 amino acids. V lost 5 bases, J lost 4 bases, and 14 bases lay in between.

The chain uses TRBV5-1 and TRBJ1-2; D call uncertain. Germline V gene data show CDR1 as SGHRS and CDR2 as YFSETQ. The V end lost 0 bases, the J end lost 1 base, and 7 bases lay between the germline ends. CDR3 length equals 14 residues. The CDR3 reads CASSLDSINYGYTF. CDR3 DNA: TGCGCCAGCAGCTTGGACAGTATTAACTATGGCTACACCTTC.

This clone was seen more than once but under ten times. The chain couples TRBV28 to TRBJ1-5, with 8 bases lining up with TRBD1. Germline loops: CDR1 MDHEN, CDR2 SYDVKM. This CDR3 spans 18 amino acids. J lost 3 bases, V lost 5 bases, and 15 bases had no gene match. In DNA, the CDR3 is TGTGCCAGCAGTCCCCTACCCTCAGGGGGCAAGGACAATCAGCCCCAGCATTTT. Amino acid sequence: CASSPLPSGGKDNQPQHF.

This clone was counted once. The chain carries TRBV7-9 and TRBJ2-1; 13 nucleotides match TRBD2. The V gene end was trimmed by 4 bases and the J gene end by 7 bases; junction bases not matched to a gene: 7. CDR3 length: 16 residues. Per germline, CDR1 SEHNR and CDR2 FQNEAQ (reference sequence). CDR3 in amino acids: CASSSPGLAGWNEQFF. CDR3 nucleotide sequence: TGTGCCAGCAGCTCCCCGGGACTAGCGGGATGGAATGAGCAGTTCTTC.

This chain's CDR3 is CAIIPEDTGELFF. The CDR3, as DNA: TGTGCCATCATTCCAGAGGACACCGGGGAGCTGTTTTTT. This chain links TRBV10-3 with TRBJ2-2; D ambiguous. V lost 7 bases, J lost 3 bases, and 9 bases lay in between. The length of the CDR3 is 13 residues. Germline V gives CDR1 ENHRY, CDR2 SYGVKD.

The chain uses TRBV2 and TRBJ1-1; the match to TRBD1 covers 8 bases. J was trimmed by 7 bases and V by 4 bases; bases with no gene match: 5. Germline loops: CDR1 SNHLY, CDR2 FYNNEI. The length of the CDR3 is 13 residues. Written as DNA, the CDR3 is TGTGCCAGCAGTGTACAGGGGGTAATTGAAGCTTTCTTT. This sequence encodes CASSVQGVIEAFF.

This clone was found many times. This sequence joins TRBV19 and TRBJ1-1, with 9 bases aligning to TRBD1. The ends lost 3 bases at V and 1 base at J; junction bases unmatched: 3. This CDR3 has 15 amino acids. CDR1 and CDR2 from the germline V gene are LNHDA and SQIVND (reference sequence). The CDR3 protein is CASSIPGQGNTEAFF. The CDR3 nucleotides read TGTGCCAGTAGTATCCCGGGACAGGGGAACACTGAAGCTTTCTTT.

V usage is TRBV2 and J usage is TRBJ2-7, with D possibly being TRBD2 (5 bases). CDR1 SNHLY and CDR2 FYNNEI come from the germline V gene. V dropped 6 bases and J dropped 5 bases, with 17 bases sitting between them. This CDR3 spans 14 amino acids. CDR3 in DNA: TGTGCCAGCAGACACCCGGGAAGTGCGAACGAGCAGTACTTC. Translation gives CASRHPGSANEQYF.

J is TRBJ2-7 and V is TRBV7-2; 7 positions match TRBD2. Germline CDR1 reads SGHTA; CDR2 reads FQGNSA. V lost 5 bases and J lost 1; bases outside the gene matches: 8. This CDR3 contains 15 residues. The CDR3 is CASSNLAALSYEQYF. DNA of the CDR3: TGTGCCAGCAGCAATCTAGCGGCTCTATCCTACGAGCAGTACTTC.

This sequence joins TRBV5-1 and TRBJ1-1; D unclear. V lost 0 bases and J lost 5, with 17 bases in between. The CDR3 covers 16 residues. CDR1 and CDR2 (germline): SGHRS, YFSETQ. The DNA of the CDR3 is TGCGCCAGCAGCTTGGACCCCGGGAGTCTAGGAACTGAAGCTTTCTTT. Translated, it gives CASSLDPGSLGTEAFF.

This clone was seen once. The J gene is TRBJ1-1, the V gene TRBV29-1, with D tentatively TRBD1 (6 bases). V was pared by 3 bases and J by 4 bases, with 15 bases between. The CDR3 totals 14 residues. The germline V gene has CDR1 SQVTM and CDR2 ANQGSEA. The CDR3, as DNA: TGCAGCGTTGAGGGCCGACAGGCCCCCACTGAAGCTTTCTTT. It encodes CSVEGRQAPTEAFF.

CDR3 residues: CASSPWTGDYGYTF. In nucleotides, the CDR3 is TGTGCCAGCAGTCCCTGGACAGGGGACTATGGCTACACCTTC. The rearrangement links TRBV5-6 to TRBJ1-2; 9 bases are a match to TRBD1. Looked up from germline, CDR1 is SGHDT and CDR2 is YYEEEE. This CDR3 contains 14 residues. V shed 5 bases, J shed 3 bases, and the junction held 5 bases outside the gene matches.

The J gene is TRBJ2-3, the V gene TRBV1; the D call of TRBD2 is as the table states it, not checked on the DNA. TRBV1 is classified as a pseudogene. The CDR3 runs to 16 residues. The CDR3 DNA reads as TGCACCAGCAGCCAAGAGGCTAGCGGGAACACAGATACGCAGTATTTT. This sequence encodes CTSSQEASGNTDTQYF.

This clone was detected a few times. The rearrangement joins TRBV5-1 to TRBJ1-2; possible D gene TRBD1, 6 bases. CDR3 length: 15 amino acids. CDR1 is SGHRS and CDR2 is YFSETQ in the germline V gene. V gave up 1 base and J gave up 5 bases, with 15 bases separating them. The CDR3 bases are TGCGCCAGCAGCTTGTGGGTGGGGGCGAGGTATGGCTACACCTTC. Protein sequence: CASSLWVGARYGYTF.

The chain couples TRBV6-1 to TRBJ1-5, with D perhaps TRBD1 (5 bases). Germline loops: CDR1 MNHNS, CDR2 SASEGT. V lost 3 bases and J lost 2, with 11 bases in between. CDR3 length: 15 residues. CDR3 sequence: CASSDQGMGNQPQHF. The CDR3 DNA reads TGTGCCAGCAGTGACCAGGGCATGGGCAATCAGCCCCAGCATTTT.

The chain carries TRBV10-3 and TRBJ2-5; 8 positions match TRBD1. The end of the DNA fits TRBJ2-7 better, so the J call may be wrong. The CDR3 covers 14 residues. Germline V gene sequence: CDR1 ENHRY, CDR2 SYGVKD. In DNA form, the CDR3 reads TGTGCCATCAGTGAAGGCAGGGGGCGTTACGAGCAGTACTTC. This sequence encodes CAISEGRGRYEQYF.

The J gene is TRBJ1-2, the V gene TRBV2; D is undetermined. V lost 8 bases and J 8 bases, leaving 15 bases between the germline ends. Germline CDR1 and CDR2: SNHLY and FYNNEI. CDR3 length: 12 residues. The CDR3 nucleotides are TGTGCCAGCTCGGCACAGACCAGAGGCTACACCTTC. Translation gives CASSAQTRGYTF.

V gene TRBV6-4 combines with J gene TRBJ1-1; D not certain. Germline V gene lookup returns CDR1 MRHNA and CDR2 SNTAGT. With 6 bases removed from V and 1 base from J, the gap between germline ends came to 9 bases. The CDR3 runs 13 residues. CDR3 residues: CASSTEPNTEAFF. The CDR3 nucleotides are TGTGCCAGCAGCACAGAGCCGAACACTGAAGCTTTCTTT.

This chain connects TRBV15 to TRBJ1-4; 7 bases line up with TRBD1. The CDR3 runs 15 residues. The germline gives CDR1 LNHNV, CDR2 YYDKDF (reference sequence). Germline trimming cut 8 bases from V and 8 bases from J; bases unmatched to any gene: 14. The CDR3 loop is CATGPRTGGFEKLFF. The CDR3 DNA sequence: TGTGCCACCGGCCCCCGGACAGGAGGATTCGAAAAACTGTTTTTT. The full variable domain, in which reference TRBV15 and TRBJ1-4 provide the parts outside the CDR3, is DAMVIQNPRYQVTQFGKPVTLSCSQTLNHNVMYWYQQKSSQAPKLLFHYYDKDFNNEADTPDNFQSRRPNTSFCFLDIRSPGLGDTAMYLCATGPRTGGFEKLFFGSGTQLSVL.

The chain uses TRBV28 and TRBJ1-3; D is possibly TRBD1 (6 bases). Germline V gives CDR1 MDHEN, CDR2 SYDVKM. V lost 4 bases, J lost 0 bases, and 13 bases lay in between. The CDR3 is made up of 16 amino acids. The CDR3 spells CASSSARTASGNTIYF. CDR3 sequence (DNA): TGTGCCAGCAGTTCTGCAAGGACAGCCTCTGGAAACACCATATATTTT.

CDR3 in DNA: TGTGCCAGCAGCTTAGTCGGGACAGGGGGCTTATTAGATACGCAGTATTTT. Translated: CASSLVGTGGLLDTQYF. The rearrangement joins TRBV7-2 to TRBJ2-3; 12 bases fit TRBD1. CDR3 length: 17 residues. The V gene's germline CDR1 is SGHTA and CDR2 FQGNSA. The trim removed 1 base at V and 5 bases at J, leaving 7 bases unmatched.

This chain joins TRBV18 and TRBJ2-2; the D gene is possibly TRBD1 (6 bases). In germline, CDR1 is KGHSH, CDR2 LQKENI. Trimming stripped 6 bases from V and 5 bases from J, with 19 bases between. This CDR3 comprises 16 residues. CDR3: CASSKAGAGKTGELFF. CDR3 bases: TGTGCCAGCTCGAAAGCAGGGGCAGGGAAAACCGGGGAGCTGTTTTTT.

This clone was observed a handful of times. The chain employs TRBV5-1 and TRBJ2-1, with a possible D match to TRBD2 (6 bases). The germline gives CDR1 SGHRS, CDR2 YFSETQ. This CDR3 region has 14 residues. Trimming took 4 bases from V and 10 from J, leaving 18 bases between them. The CDR3 DNA reads as TGCGCCAGCAGCAGAACGGGAAGGGAGGACGAGCAGTTCTTC. The encoded protein is CASSRTGREDEQFF.